The 27 T cell receptor beta chains below all came from one sample that was sequenced in a study of human T cells and chemical hapten exposure. From the RACE reads, TCRdb called clonotypes with MiXCR, one entry per CDR3 protein. The sample shows fewer than 100,000 distinct CDR3 sequences, 9.5% to 13% of them seen only once. Time point specified: patch test 3, about 24 weeks after DPC sensitization. Treatment specified: therapeutic diphenylcyclopropenone sensitization with weekly scalp DPC. Sample: whole blood, taken in connection with sensitization to the hapten diphenylcyclopropenone (DPC). The source of these receptors is a woman in her thirties with alopecia areata. Some clones in this sample may be carry-over from other donors' samples.

The chain couples TRBV10-3 to TRBJ2-1; either TRBD1 or TRBD2 may supply D (5 bases each). Looked up from germline, CDR1 is ENHRY and CDR2 is SYGVKD. Trimming took 11 bases from V and 2 from J, leaving 16 bases between them. This CDR3 comprises 14 residues. CDR3 region: CAANGAGPYNEQFF. The CDR3 DNA is TGTGCCGCCAACGGGGCAGGGCCCTACAATGAGCAGTTCTTC.

On this clonotype: A read error may produce the germline difference seen at one junction end. The chain joins TRBV9 to TRBJ2-2; 7 bases are a match to TRBD1. CDR3 length equals 16 residues. Per the germline V gene, CDR1 is SGDLS and CDR2 is YYNGEE. In DNA, the CDR3 is TGTGCCAACAGCTCGGAGACAGGGTTCGGCACCGGGGAGCTGTTTTTT. Translating it yields CANSSETGFGTGELFF.

The table lists this clonotype with many counts. This chain uses TRBV10-3 with TRBJ2-1; 8 bases align to TRBD1. V gave up 5 bases and J gave up 2 bases; unmatched junction bases: 2. Germline CDR1 is ENHRY and CDR2 is SYGVKD. The CDR3 is made up of 14 amino acids. CDR3: CAISPGQAYNEQFF. CDR3 sequence (DNA): TGTGCCATCAGTCCGGGACAGGCCTACAATGAGCAGTTCTTC.

This clonotype occurred many times. The chain carries TRBV6-5 and TRBJ1-1; a weak D match, TRBD1 (6 bases). Germline CDR1 is MNHEY and CDR2 is SVGAGI. The CDR3 extends over 14 amino acids. Trimming stripped 2 bases from V and 4 bases from J, with 11 bases between. This CDR3 reads CASSYAGVGTEAFF. As DNA, the CDR3 is TGTGCCAGCAGTTACGCAGGGGTTGGCACTGAAGCTTTCTTT.

This clonotype came up a few times. This chain uses TRBV27 with TRBJ2-1; no firm D call. Germline values: CDR1 MNHEY, CDR2 SMNVEV (reference sequence). V shed 7 bases and J shed 0 bases, with 13 bases lying between them. CDR3 length equals 15 residues. The CDR3, as DNA: TGTGCCAGCAAGACGGATCGTTCCTCCTACAATGAGCAGTTCTTC. This codes for CASKTDRSSYNEQFF.

This clonotype occurred many times. The CDR3 protein is CASRAGADSDTQYF. As DNA, the CDR3 is TGTGCCAGCAGAGCGGGAGCGGACTCAGATACGCAGTATTTT. The chain combines TRBV6-2 or TRBV6-3 with TRBJ2-3, with 8 bases fitting TRBD2. The CDR3 spans 14 residues. J was trimmed by 4 bases and V by 6 bases; bases with no gene match: 6. CDR1 and CDR2 from the germline V gene are MNHEY and SVGEGT.

This clonotype was seen at least ten times. This chain links TRBV20-1 with TRBJ2-7; 7 bases fit TRBD2. CDR1 and CDR2 (germline): DFQATT, SNEGSKA (reference sequence). The CDR3 extends over 13 amino acids. Trimming cost V 1 base and J 4 bases; bases outside gene matches: 4. CDR3 sequence: CSARGTSGYEQYF. The CDR3 DNA reads as TGCAGTGCTAGAGGGACTAGTGGGTACGAGCAGTACTTC.

This clonotype came up many times. This chain uses TRBV12-3 or TRBV12-4 with TRBJ1-1, with TRBD1 as a possible D gene (5 bases). The length of the CDR3 is 12 residues. The V and J ends lost 7 bases and 11 bases respectively, with 17 bases between them. The CDR3 here is CASTKVGVWAFF. The CDR3 DNA reads TGTGCCAGCACTAAAGTGGGGGTTTGGGCTTTCTTT.

This clonotype showed up just a few times. The chain uses TRBV29-1 and TRBJ2-3; D not resolved. This CDR3 has 13 amino acids. Trimming shortened V by 4 bases and J by 3 bases, and 11 bases separated the two germline ends. The germline gives CDR1 SQVTM, CDR2 ANQGSEA. The CDR3 nucleotides read TGCAGCGTTGTAGTGGTCCGAACAGATACGCAGTATTTT. As protein: CSVVVVRTDTQYF.

Ten or more counts support this clonotype. This chain joins TRBV24-1 and TRBJ1-4; weak D call: TRBD1 (6 bases). CDR1 KGHDR and CDR2 SFDVKD come from the germline V gene. The CDR3 contains 17 residues. V lost 5 bases, J lost 5 bases, and 20 bases lay in between. In nucleotides, the CDR3 is TGTGCCACCAGTGGGGCAGGGGCCACCAATGGGAATGAAAAACTGTTTTTT. As protein: CATSGAGATNGNEKLFF.

This clonotype was seen only a few times. The V gene is TRBV6-6, the J gene TRBJ2-7; TRBD2 might be the D (6 bases). Per the germline V gene, CDR1 is MNHNY and CDR2 is SVGAGI (reference sequence). Deletions cut 8 bases from V and 5 bases from J, with 10 bases between. This CDR3 has 11 residues. As DNA, the CDR3 is TGTGCCAGCCAAGGAGGGGACGAGCAGTACTTC. Translation gives CASQGGDEQYF.

Only a few counts were recorded for this clonotype. The rearrangement links TRBV30 to TRBJ2-1; D is unclear. Per germline, CDR1 GTSNPN and CDR2 SVGIG (reference sequence). There are 11 residues in the CDR3. The V and J ends lost 5 bases and 8 bases respectively, with 10 bases between them. CDR3 nucleotides: TGTGCCTGGGGACGGAGCTATGAGCAGTTCTTC. As protein: CAWGRSYEQFF.

The chain links TRBV7-3 to TRBJ2-3; D perhaps matches TRBD2 (6 bases). This CDR3 comprises 15 residues. CDR1 is SGHTA, CDR2 FQGTGA, per germline. V dropped 0 bases and J dropped 1 base, with 8 bases sitting between them. The CDR3 region has the DNA TGTGCCAGCAGCTTAACCGGCGGGGGCACAGATACGCAGTATTTT. Translated, it gives CASSLTGGGTDTQYF.

This clonotype showed up just a few times. The chain employs TRBV20-1 and TRBJ1-3; D not resolved. The CDR3 length is 15 residues. With 3 bases removed from V and 0 bases from J, the gap between germline ends came to 12 bases. Per the germline V gene, CDR1 is DFQATT and CDR2 is SNEGSKA (reference sequence). The chain's CDR3 is CSARDRKSSGNTIYF. DNA for the CDR3: TGCAGTGCTAGGGACCGGAAGAGCTCTGGAAACACCATATATTTT.

This clonotype has ten or more counts. This chain's CDR3 is CASSQDTEAFF. Here the CDR3 DNA reads TGTGCCAGCTCACAAGACACTGAAGCTTTCTTT. This chain links TRBV18 with TRBJ1-1; D is unclear. Germline V gene data show CDR1 as KGHSH and CDR2 as LQKENI. Trimming shortened V by 4 bases and J by 3 bases, and 3 bases separated the two germline ends. CDR3 size: 11 residues.

The CDR3 DNA sequence: TGCGCCAGCTCTCCCCTGGGGGCCAGTAACAATGAGCAGTTCTTC. Amino acid sequence: CASSPLGASNNEQFF. The V and J genes are TRBV5-1 and TRBJ2-1, with D possibly being TRBD1 (6 bases). Trimming removed 7 bases from V and 5 bases from J, with 19 bases in between. Germline CDR1 SGHRS, CDR2 YFSETQ. The CDR3 length is 15 residues.

J is TRBJ2-2 and V is TRBV18; D unresolved. In germline, CDR1 is KGHSH, CDR2 LQKENI. The CDR3 length is 13 residues. V was clipped by 3 bases and J by 1 base, with 3 bases between them. As DNA, the CDR3 is TGTGCCAGCTCACCCATGAACACCGGGGAGCTGTTTTTT. This codes for CASSPMNTGELFF.

This clonotype showed up many times. The rearrangement uses TRBV6-5 and TRBJ2-7, with D unresolved. Trimming pared 2 bases from V and 7 bases from J, leaving 12 bases between. The CDR3 is 13 amino acids. CDR1 is MNHEY, CDR2 SVGAGI, per germline. In DNA form, the CDR3 reads TGTGCCAGCAGTTACAGCATGGGCCCTGAGCAGTACTTC. It codes for CASSYSMGPEQYF.

This clonotype was detected many times. This sequence joins TRBV5-4 and TRBJ2-7; TRBD2 is a possible D gene (5 bases). CDR1 and CDR2 from the germline V gene are SGHNT and YYREEE (reference sequence). The CDR3 consists of 13 residues. V was trimmed by 5 bases and J by 1 base, leaving 10 bases between them. The CDR3 protein is CASSPGLSYEQYF. CDR3 sequence (DNA): TGTGCCAGCAGTCCTGGACTGTCCTACGAGCAGTACTTC. The complete variable domain, with remaining parts taken from reference TRBV5-4 and TRBJ2-7, reads ETGVTQSPTHLIKTRGQQVTLRCSSQSGHNTVSWYQQALGQGPQFIFQYYREEENGRGNFPPRFSGLQFPNYSSELNVNALELDDSALYLCASSPGLSYEQYFGPGTRLTVT.

The sample holds a few counts of this clonotype. The V gene is TRBV6-4, the J gene TRBJ1-5; 12 bases align to TRBD1. This CDR3 is built from 16 residues. J gave up 7 bases and V 6 bases, and 10 bases lay outside the gene matches. The germline V gene encodes CDR1 MRHNA and CDR2 SNTAGT. CDR3 nucleotides: TGTGCCAGCAGAACCGGGACAGGGGGCGCGGGGCAGCCCCAGCATTTT. Encoded protein: CASRTGTGGAGQPQHF.

This clonotype was seen a few times. The rearrangement links TRBV28 to TRBJ2-5, with TRBD1 as a possible D gene (5 bases). The germline V gene has CDR1 MDHEN and CDR2 SYDVKM. The CDR3 has 12 residues. V was pared by 2 bases and J by 12 bases, with 13 bases between. The CDR3 protein is CASSLPTGSEYF. The DNA of the CDR3 is TGTGCCAGCAGTTTACCAACAGGTTCGGAGTACTTC.

The chain recombines TRBV19 with TRBJ2-7; 7 bases align to TRBD2. Germline values: CDR1 LNHDA, CDR2 SQIVND (reference sequence). This CDR3 region has 14 residues. V lost 3 bases, J lost 5 bases, and 7 bases stayed unmatched. The chain's CDR3 is CASSMISGNDEQYF. DNA of the CDR3: TGTGCCAGTAGTATGATAAGCGGGAACGACGAGCAGTACTTC. Complete variable domain (other parts from reference TRBV19 and TRBJ2-7): DGGITQSPKYLFRKEGQNVTLSCEQNLNHDAMYWYRQDPGQGLRLIYYSQIVNDFQKGDIAEGYSVSREKKESFPLTVTSAQKNPTAFYLCASSMISGNDEQYFGPGTRLTVT.

In this sample, this clonotype turned up a few times. Because the CDR3's place on the DNA is in doubt, the DNA is left out and the CDR3 is given as listed by TCRdb. The gene calls are TRBV10-3 and TRBJ1-2; the D call in the table, TRBD1, was not verified against the DNA. Germline V CDR1 and CDR2: ENHRY, SYGVKD. The CDR3 region is 11 residues in length, termini included. The CDR3 region is CAISFGAGYTF.

Many counts were recorded for this clonotype. The genes are TRBV18 and TRBJ1-6; TRBD1 is a possible D gene (5 bases). The V gene's germline CDR1 is KGHSH and CDR2 LQKENI. This CDR3 has 16 residues. With 3 bases removed from V and 0 bases from J, the gap between germline ends came to 9 bases. The CDR3 region is CASSPEQASYNSPLHF. CDR3 in DNA: TGTGCCAGCTCACCGGAACAGGCCTCCTATAATTCACCCCTCCACTTT.

This clonotype was observed many times. This chain connects TRBV29-1 to TRBJ2-3; D remains ambiguous. The CDR3 runs to 15 residues. From germline, CDR1 is SQVTM and CDR2 ANQGSEA. Between the trimmed V and J ends, which lost 1 base and 7 bases, there was a span of 18 bases. CDR3 nucleotides: TGCAGCGTTGAAGCCTCCTTCAATACTCCTAATACGCAGTATTTT. This translates into CSVEASFNTPNTQYF.

In its sample, this clonotype was seen a few times. The V call is TRBV28, the J call TRBJ2-7, with a weak D call TRBD2 (6 bases). The CDR3 loop spans 14 amino acids. V was shortened by 3 bases and J by 2 bases, with 11 bases between the two germline ends. Germline assignment: CDR1 MDHEN and CDR2 SYDVKM. The CDR3 nucleotides are TGTGCCAGCAGTTTGGGGGGTCGAACCTACGAGCAGTACTTC. This sequence encodes CASSLGGRTYEQYF.

The chain has TRBV28 and TRBJ2-1; a weak D match, TRBD1 (5 bases). V lost 5 bases to trimming and J lost 7 bases, with 21 bases between them. The V gene's germline CDR1 is MDHEN and CDR2 SYDVKM. The CDR3 sequence is 16 residues long. The CDR3 nucleotides are TGTGCCAGCAGTCCCCTTAGGGGCTCGGTATGGAATGAGCAGTTCTTC. It is translated as CASSPLRGSVWNEQFF.